This T cell receptor beta chain derives from a study of shared clonotypes between healthy human individuals. Study results and caveats: Between a handful of donors, naive CD4 clonotypes were shared at a level of about 5%. A generally larger estimated richness was seen in naive subsets than in memory subsets.

Worth noting for this clone: Antigen unknown.

This CDR3 is 18 amino acids long. As defined, naive CD8 cells were CD45RO-negative and positively selected for CCR7, with terminally differentiated effector memory CD45RA+ cells excluded. The assay was immunoSEQ multiplex PCR, and TCRdb's table has in-frame clones only and misses some. The sample consists of approximately 2,200,000 clones, roughly 91% of them appearing once. This TCR came from a man aged 18 to 35 in good health. Some clones in this sample may be carry-over from other donors' samples. The chain uses TRBV21-1 and TRBJ2-1; no DNA check was done on the table's D call, TRBD1. TRBV21-1 is tagged as a pseudogene. The sequencing sample was made of naive CD8+ T cells from PBMCs. The CDR3 DNA reads TGTGCCAGCAGCAAAAACAGAGAACAGAACCCCTCCTACAATGAGCAGTTCTTC. Translating gives CASSKNREQNPSYNEQFF.